One sample yielded the 11 T cell receptor beta chains listed below, sequenced in a study of vaccination effects on CD4 cells after COVID-19. Before any sequencing was done, the ViraFEST assay used viral peptide pools to expand antigen-specific CD4+ T cells. On day 10 of culture, CD4+ T cells were separated out. BNT162b2 vaccine or mRNA-1273 vaccine was given to participants in two doses. No antigen is known for these receptors. Assay used: immunoSEQ multiplex PCR; TCRdb lists only in-frame clones, some missing. Found here are more than 65,000 clones, roughly four fifths of them singletons; the top ten hold about 1.2%. This specimen consisted of CD4+ T cells from PBMCs cultured with HCoV-229E spike peptides, obtained after COVID-19 vaccination. These receptors originate from a human donor who received a COVID-19 vaccine.

This chain joins TRBV3-1 (or the pseudogene TRBV3-2) and TRBJ2-5, with 12 bases that match TRBD2. V shed 1 base, J shed 4 bases, and the junction held 7 bases outside the gene matches. Germline CDR1 LGHDT, CDR2 YNNKEL (reference sequence). The CDR3 contains 17 residues. The CDR3 DNA reads TGTGCCAGCAGCCAAGGACTAGCGGGGGCGGGGGGAGAGACCCAGTACTTC. Amino acids: CASSQGLAGAGGETQYF.

This clone has a handful of counts. The chain links TRBV28 to TRBJ2-5; 7 bases align to TRBD1. The CDR3 covers 12 residues. Looked up from germline, CDR1 is MDHEN and CDR2 is SYDVKM. Trimming took 5 bases from V and 9 from J; bases not matched to a gene: 6. Here the CDR3 reads CASSKGGLAQYF. CDR3 bases: TGTGCCAGCAGTAAAGGGGGCTTGGCCCAGTACTTC.

The chain uses TRBV7-9 and TRBJ2-7; D gene ambiguous. V lost 2 bases, J lost 2 bases, and 16 bases lay in between. The CDR3 runs 16 residues. Germline V gene data show CDR1 as SEHNR and CDR2 as FQNEAQ (reference sequence). CDR3 residues: CASSLLGGSVPYEQYV. The CDR3 DNA reads as TGTGCCAGCAGCTTACTGGGTGGGTCGGTTCCCTACGAGCAGTACGTC.

This clone appeared once. J is TRBJ2-7 and V is TRBV7-8; a possible D gene is TRBD1 (5 bases). V lost 3 bases to trimming and J lost 0 bases, with 15 bases between them. The CDR3 loop spans 16 amino acids. Germline CDR1 and CDR2: SGHVS and FQNEAQ. The CDR3 loop is CASSLGRSSLSYEQYV. The CDR3 nucleotides are TGTGCCAGCAGCTTGGGGCGGTCCAGCCTCTCCTACGAGCAGTACGTC.

This chain connects TRBV20-1 to TRBJ1-5, with D uncertain. Germline V gene data show CDR1 as DFQATT and CDR2 as SNEGSKA (reference sequence). The CDR3 is made up of 14 amino acids. V dropped 3 bases and J dropped 9 bases, with 18 bases sitting between them. This CDR3 is CSASPWTPRTPQHF. In DNA form, the CDR3 reads TGCAGTGCTAGTCCATGGACCCCCCGAACGCCCCAGCATTTT.

The rearrangement links TRBV14 to TRBJ1-2, with 8 bases identical to TRBD1. Germline CDR1 SGHDN, CDR2 FVKESK. The CDR3 has 14 residues. Trimming took 6 bases from V and 3 from J; bases not matched to a gene: 6. The CDR3 sequence: CASSSGQGYYGYTF. The DNA of the CDR3 is TGTGCCAGCAGTTCCGGACAGGGATACTATGGCTACACCTTC.

The table lists this clone with a few counts. The chain joins TRBV28 to TRBJ1-1, with D unclear. V lost 7 bases and J lost 0, with 3 bases in between. CDR1 MDHEN and CDR2 SYDVKM come from the germline V gene. The CDR3 has 11 residues. CDR3 nucleotide sequence: TGTGCCAGCATCCTGAACACTGAAGCTTTCTTT. Protein: CASILNTEAFF.

The chain carries TRBV2 and TRBJ2-5; D is ambiguous. Germline lookup yields CDR1 SNHLY and CDR2 FYNNEI. The CDR3 has 10 amino acids. V lost 5 bases, J lost 2 bases, and 0 bases lay in between. For the CDR3, the DNA is TGTGCCAGCAGTCAAGAGACCCAGTACTTC. It is translated as CASSQETQYF.

This clone has at least ten counts. This chain's CDR3 is CAGGDSSYEQYV. The CDR3 DNA follows: TGTGCCGGAGGGGACAGTTCCTACGAGCAGTACGTC. This chain links TRBV21-1 with TRBJ2-7; the D call in the table, TRBD1, was not verified against the DNA. TRBV21-1 is designated a pseudogene. CDR3 length: 12 amino acids.

This sequence joins TRBV24-1 and TRBJ2-1, with D maybe TRBD1 (6 bases). CDR1 KGHDR and CDR2 SFDVKD come from the germline V gene. CDR3 length equals 16 residues. V shed 0 bases and J shed 0 bases, with 8 bases lying between them. Here the CDR3 reads CATSDLVGGSYNEQFF. DNA of the CDR3: TGTGCCACCAGTGATTTGGTAGGGGGCTCCTACAATGAGCAGTTCTTC.

The V and J genes are TRBV5-8 and TRBJ2-7; no reliable D call. The CDR3 contains 15 residues. Germline values: CDR1 SGHTS, CDR2 YDEGEE. Trimming left V 0 bases short and J 3 bases short, with 13 bases between. The DNA of the CDR3 is TGTGCCAGCAGCTTGGATGGTGGCAGCTACTACGAGCAGTACGTC. Translation: CASSLDGGSYYEQYV.